This record looks at one T cell receptor (beta chain) sequence and its context. In the authors' workflow: It was from reference gene primer amplification that nucleated cell counts were estimated. Libraries were prepared by immunoSEQ multiplex PCR; TCRdb keeps only in-frame clonotypes and omits some of them. The V and J calls and the clone size are those of that table, but D and trimming were determined from the DNA. This table has roughly 380,000 clones, about 89% appearing once. The data were taken from a study of blood T cell repertoires in COVID-19. Overall study: COVID-19 samples, acute and convalescent, were from the United States, Italy and Spain.

CDR3 length: 12 residues. The trim removed 8 bases at V and 5 bases at J, leaving 6 bases unmatched. CDR1 SQVTM and CDR2 ANQGSEA come from the germline V gene. What the recovered Cohort 3 donors had was two negative PCRs, clearance, or symptom resolution. The chain has TRBV29-1 and TRBJ2-5, with 9 positions matching TRBD1. The source of this sequence is a man between 25 and 39 years old who had recovered from COVID-19. Sequencing was carried out using PBMCs or T cells enriched from blood (not recorded which). This CDR3 is CSPRDRDETQYF. Here the CDR3 DNA reads TGCAGCCCCCGGGACAGGGACGAGACCCAGTACTTC.